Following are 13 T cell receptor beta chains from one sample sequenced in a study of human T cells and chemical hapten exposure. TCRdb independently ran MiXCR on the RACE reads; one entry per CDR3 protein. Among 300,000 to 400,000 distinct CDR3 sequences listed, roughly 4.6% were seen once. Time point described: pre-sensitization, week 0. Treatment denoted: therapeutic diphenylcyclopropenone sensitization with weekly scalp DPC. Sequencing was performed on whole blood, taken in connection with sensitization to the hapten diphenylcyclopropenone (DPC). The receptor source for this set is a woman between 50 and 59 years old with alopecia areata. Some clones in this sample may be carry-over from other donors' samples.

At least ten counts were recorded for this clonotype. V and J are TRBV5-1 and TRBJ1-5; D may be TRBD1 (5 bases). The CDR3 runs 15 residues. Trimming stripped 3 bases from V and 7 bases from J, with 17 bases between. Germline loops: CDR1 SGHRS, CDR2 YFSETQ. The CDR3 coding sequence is TGCGCCAGCAGCTGGGGGAGTGGGGCCGGGCAGCCCCAGCATTTT. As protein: CASSWGSGAGQPQHF.

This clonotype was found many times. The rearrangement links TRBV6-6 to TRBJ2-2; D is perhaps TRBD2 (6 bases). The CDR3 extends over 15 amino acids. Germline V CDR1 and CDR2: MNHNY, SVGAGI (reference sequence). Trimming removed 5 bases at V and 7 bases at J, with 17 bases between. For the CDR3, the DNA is TGTGCCAGCAGTGTGGACGGGACTTTTGGCGGGGAGCTGTTTTTT. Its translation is CASSVDGTFGGELFF.

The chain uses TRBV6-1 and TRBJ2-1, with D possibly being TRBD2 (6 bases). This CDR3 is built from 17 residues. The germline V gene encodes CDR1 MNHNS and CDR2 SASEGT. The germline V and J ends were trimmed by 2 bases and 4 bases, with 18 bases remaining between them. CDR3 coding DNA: TGTGCCAGCAGTGAATTCGGGGGACTGGGAAATTACAATGAGCAGTTCTTC. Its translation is CASSEFGGLGNYNEQFF.

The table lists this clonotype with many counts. The DNA for the CDR3 is TGCAGCGTTCAAACAGCCTCTGGGGCCAACGTCCTGACTTTC. Its translation is CSVQTASGANVLTF. The J gene is TRBJ2-6, the V gene TRBV29-1; D remains unclear. The ends were cut back, 5 bases at V and 0 bases at J, with 8 bases in the middle. Per germline, CDR1 SQVTM and CDR2 ANQGSEA. The CDR3 totals 14 residues.

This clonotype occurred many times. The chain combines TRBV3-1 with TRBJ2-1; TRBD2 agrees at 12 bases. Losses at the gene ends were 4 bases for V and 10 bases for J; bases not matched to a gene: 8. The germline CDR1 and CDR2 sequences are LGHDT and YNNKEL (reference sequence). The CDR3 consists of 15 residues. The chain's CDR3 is CASSPTSGGLREQFF. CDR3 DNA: TGTGCCAGCAGCCCGACTAGCGGGGGCCTTCGAGAGCAGTTCTTC.

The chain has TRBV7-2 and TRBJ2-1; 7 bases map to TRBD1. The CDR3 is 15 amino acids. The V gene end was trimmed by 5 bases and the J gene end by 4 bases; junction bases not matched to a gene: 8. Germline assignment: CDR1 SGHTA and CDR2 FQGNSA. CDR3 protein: CASSQGDREYNEQFF. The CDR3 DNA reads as TGTGCCAGCAGCCAAGGGGACAGAGAGTACAATGAGCAGTTCTTC.

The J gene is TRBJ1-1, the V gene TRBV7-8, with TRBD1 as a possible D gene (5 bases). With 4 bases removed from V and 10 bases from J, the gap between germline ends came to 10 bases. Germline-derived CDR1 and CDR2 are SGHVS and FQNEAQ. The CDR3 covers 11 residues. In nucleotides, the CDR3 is TGTGCCAGCAGCTCCCATACAGGAGCTTTCTTT. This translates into CASSSHTGAFF.

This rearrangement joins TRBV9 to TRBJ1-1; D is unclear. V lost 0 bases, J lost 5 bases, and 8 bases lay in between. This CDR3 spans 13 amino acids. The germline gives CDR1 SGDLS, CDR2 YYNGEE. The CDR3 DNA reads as TGTGCCAGCAGCGTAGCGCGGAATACTGAAGCTTTCTTT. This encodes CASSVARNTEAFF.

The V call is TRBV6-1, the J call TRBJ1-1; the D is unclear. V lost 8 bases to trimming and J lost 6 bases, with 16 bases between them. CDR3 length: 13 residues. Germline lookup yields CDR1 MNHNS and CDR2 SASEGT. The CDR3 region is CASSPARLSEAFF. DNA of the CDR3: TGTGCCAGCTCTCCAGCTAGGCTTTCTGAAGCTTTCTTT.

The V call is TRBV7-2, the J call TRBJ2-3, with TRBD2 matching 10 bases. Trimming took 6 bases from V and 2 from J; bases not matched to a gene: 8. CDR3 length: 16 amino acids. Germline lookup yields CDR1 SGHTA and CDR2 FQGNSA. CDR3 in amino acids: CASSRLLAGYTDTQYF. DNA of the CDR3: TGTGCCAGCAGTCGCCTACTAGCGGGGTACACAGATACGCAGTATTTT.

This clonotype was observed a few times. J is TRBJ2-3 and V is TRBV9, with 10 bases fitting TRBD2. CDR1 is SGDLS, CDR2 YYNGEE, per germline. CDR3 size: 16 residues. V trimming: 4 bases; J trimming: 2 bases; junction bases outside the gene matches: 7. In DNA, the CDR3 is TGTGCCAGCAGCCTCCGAGCGGGAGGGCCCACAGATACGCAGTATTTT. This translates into CASSLRAGGPTDTQYF.

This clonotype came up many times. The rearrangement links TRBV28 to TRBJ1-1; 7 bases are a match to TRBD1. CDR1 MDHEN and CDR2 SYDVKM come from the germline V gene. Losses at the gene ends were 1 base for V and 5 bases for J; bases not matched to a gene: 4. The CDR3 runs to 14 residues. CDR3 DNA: TGTGCCAGCAGTTTATTACAGGGGAGGACTGAAGCTTTCTTT. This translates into CASSLLQGRTEAFF.

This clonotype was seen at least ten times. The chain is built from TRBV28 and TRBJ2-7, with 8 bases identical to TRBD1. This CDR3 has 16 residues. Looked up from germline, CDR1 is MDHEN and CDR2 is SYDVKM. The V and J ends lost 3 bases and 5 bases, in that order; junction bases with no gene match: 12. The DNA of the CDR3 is TGTGCCAGCAGTTTTCCCCTTCGACAGGGGATCCACGAGCAGTACTTC. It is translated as CASSFPLRQGIHEQYF.